The text below deals with one T cell receptor beta chain. What it recognizes is unknown. These data are taken from a study of Tregs in tolerant kidney transplant recipients. Findings and limits, study-wide: Activated donor B cell expansion appeared to reveal the most relevant donor-specific TCRbeta repertoire.

Unstimulated regulatory T cells (CD4+CD25+CD127-), CD4+CD25- non-regulatory cells, CD4 and CD8 cells were FACS-sorted from thawed PBMCs. TCRdb's table, derived via immunoSEQ multiplex PCR, lists solely in-frame clones and lacks some. This sample has fewer than 20,000 clones, with approximately 80% found just once. The V and J ends lost 5 bases and 4 bases, in that order; junction bases with no gene match: 7. In germline, CDR1 is SGHTA, CDR2 FQGNSA. This CDR3 has 14 amino acids. The chain employs TRBV7-2 and TRBJ1-2; TRBD1 matches at 7 bases. The sequencing sample was made of Tregs from blood. The sequence derives from a human donor in good health. CDR3 DNA sequence: TGTGCCAGCAGCCCGAGGACAGGAACCTATGGCTACACCTTC. It encodes CASSPRTGTYGYTF. Looking up the rest from reference TRBV7-2 and TRBJ1-2 gives the full variable domain: GAGVSQSPSNKVTEKGKDVELRCDPISGHTALYWYRQSLGQGLEFLIYFQGNSAPDKSGLPSDRFSAERTGGSVSTLTIQRTQQEDSAVYLCASSPRTGTYGYTFGSGTRLTVV.